The rows below give T cell receptor beta chains drawn from one sample of a study of blood T cell repertoires in COVID-19. The method was immunoSEQ multiplex PCR; TCRdb's version includes in-frame clones alone and lacks a portion of them. This repertoire shows about 75,000 clones, 70% to 90% found once; its top ten account for around 20%. Sequenced material: peripheral blood. These receptors all stem from a human donor in a cohort sampled during active COVID-19. The CDR3 runs from the conserved cysteine through the conserved F or W. The order of the fields is V gene, D gene, clone size, J gene, CDR3 protein, CDR3 DNA. A D gene is named only where the DNA matches it firmly. The size entry is marked missing in some rows and otherwise reads once, few, many or a size class.

>TRBV21-1|NA|NA|TRBJ2-1
CASSLRQGLYGKQYNEQFF
TGTGCCAGCAGCCTAAGACAGGGTTTGTACGGGAAACAGTACAATGAGCAGTTCTTC
>TRBV2|TRBD1|NA|TRBJ2-6
CASSVGTGDFRSGANVLTF
TGTGCCAGCAGTGTGGGGACAGGGGATTTCCGCTCTGGGGCCAACGTCCTGACTTTC
>TRBV2|NA|NA|TRBJ2-7
CASSESGYEQYF
TGTGCCAGCAGTGAATCGGGTTACGAGCAGTACTTC
>TRBV4-1|TRBD1|NA|TRBJ2-7
CASSQRQGGYEQYF
TGCGCCAGCAGCCAAAGACAGGGGGGCTACGAGCAGTACTTC
>TRBV6-2/TRBV6-3|NA|NA|TRBJ2-3
CASSYSMRATDLTDTQYF
TGTGCCAGCAGTTACTCGATGAGGGCCACAGACCTCACAGATACGCAGTATTTT
>TRBV10-1|NA|NA|TRBJ2-3
CASSRDTLHPDTQYF
TGCGCCAGCAGTAGGGACACTCTCCACCCAGATACGCAGTATTTT
>TRBV5-1|TRBD1|NA|TRBJ2-6
CASSWGAGGSSSGANVLTF
TGCGCCAGCAGCTGGGGGGCAGGGGGCAGTAGCTCTGGGGCCAACGTCCTGACTTTC
>TRBV19|NA|NA|TRBJ1-6
CASSNDRISPLHF
TGTGCCAGTAGTAACGACAGGATTTCACCCCTCCACTTT
>TRBV19|TRBD2|NA|TRBJ2-1
CASRLAGIDEQFF
TGTGCCAGTAGACTAGCGGGGATAGATGAGCAGTTCTTC
>TRBV19|NA|NA|TRBJ1-3
CASSPNRASGNTIYF
TGTGCCAGTAGTCCAAACAGGGCCTCTGGAAACACCATATATTTT
>TRBV19|TRBD2|NA|TRBJ2-7
CASSISSGTYEQYF
TGTGCCAGTAGTATATCTAGCGGAACCTACGAGCAGTACTTC
>TRBV27|TRBD2|NA|TRBJ2-1
CASSLGLAGDLYEQFF
TGTGCCAGCAGTTTGGGACTAGCGGGAGATCTTTATGAGCAGTTCTTC
>TRBV2|NA|NA|TRBJ1-4
CASSAGLFCVF
TGTGCCAGCAGCGCGGGACTTTTCTGTGTTTTT
>TRBV5-4|NA|NA|TRBJ1-1
CASSFGPNTEAFF
TGTGCCAGCAGCTTTGGGCCGAACACTGAAGCTTTCTTT
>TRBV10-2|TRBD1|NA|TRBJ2-7
CASASGTDYEQYF
TGCGCCAGCGCATCCGGGACAGATTACGAGCAGTACTTC
>TRBV24-1|NA|NA|TRBJ2-3
CATSDNVLHTDTQYF
TGTGCCACCAGTGACAATGTATTACACACAGATACGCAGTATTTT
>TRBV6-6|TRBD1|once|TRBJ2-1
CATRTGGGNEQFF
TGTGCCACCCGGACAGGGGGCGGGAATGAGCAGTTCTTC
>TRBV18|NA|NA|TRBJ1-2
CASSPFPTTNNYNYGYTF
TGTGCCAGCTCACCCTTCCCCACCACAAACAACTATAACTATGGCTACACCTTC
>TRBV19|TRBD1|NA|TRBJ2-1
CASSVTGGLDEQFF
TGTGCCAGTAGTGTGACAGGGGGTCTAGATGAGCAGTTCTTC
>TRBV5-1|TRBD1|NA|TRBJ1-2
CASTSQGQGSGYTF
TGCGCCAGCACCAGTCAGGGACAGGGGTCTGGCTACACCTTC
>TRBV7-9|TRBD1|NA|TRBJ2-7
CASSLWTGDGEQYF
TGTGCCAGCAGCTTATGGACAGGGGATGGCGAGCAGTACTTC
>TRBV7-9|TRBD1|NA|TRBJ1-2
CASSVGGRADYGYTF
TGTGCCAGCAGCGTAGGGGGCAGGGCTGACTATGGCTACACCTTC
>TRBV4-1|NA|NA|TRBJ2-3
CASSQVSTSTDTQYF
TGCGCCAGCAGCCAAGTTTCCACTAGCACAGATACGCAGTATTTT
>TRBV7-2|NA|NA|TRBJ1-3
CASSLARPRSGNTIYF
TGTGCCAGCAGCTTAGCCAGGCCACGCTCTGGAAACACCATATATTTT
>TRBV7-8|TRBD1|once|TRBJ1-2
CASSARDRADYGYTF
TGTGCCAGCAGCGCAAGGGACAGGGCGGACTATGGCTACACCTTC
>TRBV28|NA|NA|TRBJ1-1
CASSEVNTEAFF
TGTGCCAGCAGTGAGGTGAACACTGAAGCTTTCTTT
>TRBV29-1|TRBD1|NA|TRBJ2-7
CSAMTGAPRYEQYF
TGCAGCGCCATGACAGGGGCGCCGAGATACGAGCAGTACTTC
>TRBV18|NA|NA|TRBJ2-5
CASSPGVGETQYF
TGTGCCAGCTCACCGGGAGTCGGGGAGACCCAGTACTTC
>TRBV3-1/TRBV3-2|NA|NA|TRBJ2-7
CASSPARDEQYF
TGTGCCAGCAGCCCGGCGAGGGACGAGCAGTACTTC
>TRBV7-2|NA|NA|TRBJ1-2
CASTPAQDAGYGYTF
TGTGCCAGCACCCCCGCACAGGACGCTGGCTATGGCTACACCTTC
>TRBV6-5|TRBD1|NA|TRBJ2-5
CASNPAGGGQETQYF
TGTGCCAGCAACCCCGCAGGGGGCGGACAAGAGACCCAGTACTTC
>TRBV14|NA|NA|TRBJ2-7
CASSQGEGRGQSSYEQYF
TGTGCCAGCAGCCAAGGCGAAGGTCGAGGACAAAGCTCCTACGAGCAGTACTTC
>TRBV7-9|TRBD1|NA|TRBJ1-1
CATDRARTEAFF
TGTGCCACAGACAGGGCGCGGACTGAAGCTTTCTTT
>TRBV15|TRBD2|NA|TRBJ2-1
CATRTSGMNEQFF
TGTGCCACCAGGACTAGCGGGATGAATGAGCAGTTCTTC
>TRBV7-9|TRBD2|NA|TRBJ2-1
CASSLLAGEQFF
TGTGCCAGCAGCCTCTTAGCGGGAGAGCAGTTCTTC
>TRBV5-1|NA|NA|TRBJ1-4
CASSLNSGTEKLFF
TGCGCCAGCAGCTTGAACTCCGGGACAGAAAAACTGTTTTTT
>TRBV2|TRBD1|NA|TRBJ2-1
CASSSDRGNEQFF
TGTGCCAGCAGTTCGGACAGGGGAAATGAGCAGTTCTTC
>TRBV11-2|TRBD2|NA|TRBJ2-7
CASSFSRLASHEQYF
TGTGCCAGCAGCTTCTCGAGACTAGCAAGCCACGAGCAGTACTTC
>TRBV11-2|TRBD2|NA|TRBJ2-1
CASSLAFRVLANPDNEQFF
TGTGCCAGCAGCTTAGCATTCCGAGTACTAGCGAACCCGGACAATGAGCAGTTCTTC
>TRBV2|TRBD1|once|TRBJ1-4
CASRAGTANEKLFF
TGTGCCAGCAGAGCAGGGACAGCTAATGAAAAACTGTTTTTT
>TRBV4-1|NA|NA|TRBJ2-3
CASSTLTADTQYF
TGCGCCAGCAGCACCCTTACTGCAGATACGCAGTATTTT
>TRBV18|NA|NA|TRBJ2-1
CASSPPSGTVVQFF
TGTGCCAGCTCACCACCGAGTGGAACAGTCGTGCAGTTCTTC
>TRBV29-1|NA|NA|TRBJ2-3
CSVEVSGAGTDTQYF
TGCAGCGTTGAAGTTTCAGGGGCGGGCACAGATACGCAGTATTTT
>TRBV2|NA|NA|TRBJ1-6
CASSHQGYNSPLHF
TGTGCCAGCAGTCACCAGGGATATAATTCACCCCTCCACTTT
>TRBV5-1|NA|NA|TRBJ2-3
CASRPIEETDTQYF
TGCGCCAGCAGACCCATAGAGGAGACAGATACGCAGTATTTT